The 21 T cell receptor beta chains below were found in one sample sequenced in a study of blood T cell repertoires in COVID-19. Repertoires were generated with immunoSEQ multiplex PCR, while TCRdb's copy carries only in-frame clones and drops some. The table lists more than 80,000 clones, roughly 78% of them singletons. What was sequenced was peripheral blood. These receptors all come from a man over 45 with active or convalescent COVID-19.

This chain links TRBV28 with TRBJ1-3; TRBD1 might be the D (6 bases). Germline V gene lookup returns CDR1 MDHEN and CDR2 SYDVKM. The V and J ends lost 5 bases and 5 bases respectively, with 22 bases between them. This CDR3 comprises 17 residues. The CDR3 sequence: CASSGESRDTKRNTIYF. CDR3 DNA: TGTGCCAGCAGTGGAGAGAGTCGGGACACTAAGAGAAACACCATATATTTT.

This clone was picked up a small number of times. This rearrangement joins TRBV6-5 to TRBJ1-5, with D possibly being TRBD1 (6 bases). V lost 8 bases and J 5 bases, leaving 16 bases between the germline ends. Germline CDR1 and CDR2: MNHEY and SVGAGI. The CDR3 consists of 14 residues. CDR3 sequence: CASYTGFGYQPQHF. The CDR3 DNA sequence: TGTGCCAGCTATACAGGGTTCGGCTATCAGCCCCAGCATTTT.

About this clone: The sample holds other DNA sequences that translate to the same CDR3. The V call is TRBV5-1, the J call TRBJ1-2; 8 bases fit TRBD1. The length of the CDR3 is 14 residues. Germline V lookup: CDR1 SGHRS, CDR2 YFSETQ. Losses at the gene ends were 0 bases for V and 8 bases for J; bases not matched to a gene: 6. CDR3 loop: CASSLDTGGGGYTF. The CDR3 region has the DNA TGCGCCAGCAGCTTGGATACAGGGGGAGGGGGCTACACCTTC.

The chain uses TRBV27 and TRBJ2-3, with 8 bases identical to TRBD2. Germline V gene sequence: CDR1 MNHEY, CDR2 SMNVEV (reference sequence). The trim removed 4 bases at V and 0 bases at J, leaving 6 bases unmatched. The CDR3 runs 16 residues. The CDR3 DNA reads as TGTGCCAGCAGTTCTCTGGGCGGGGGGAGCACAGATACGCAGTATTTT. Its translation: CASSSLGGGSTDTQYF.

This clone was detected only a few times. The chain joins TRBV7-9 to TRBJ1-4; D ambiguous. The V end was cut by 3 bases, the J end by 8 bases, with 13 bases between. The length of the CDR3 is 14 residues. Germline V gene sequence: CDR1 SEHNR, CDR2 FQNEAQ (reference sequence). CDR3 protein: CASSFDQPGEKLFF. The CDR3 DNA follows: TGTGCCAGCAGCTTCGACCAGCCAGGAGAAAAACTGTTTTTT.

The chain joins TRBV7-9 to TRBJ1-1; TRBD1 matches 7 bases. V trimming: 5 bases; J trimming: 4 bases; junction bases outside the gene matches: 10. Germline CDR1 is SEHNR and CDR2 is FQNEAQ (reference sequence). The CDR3 runs to 15 residues. The CDR3 protein is CASSEGTAGGTEAFF. CDR3 in DNA: TGTGCCAGCAGCGAAGGGACAGCCGGGGGCACTGAAGCTTTCTTT.

The V and J genes are TRBV11-3 and TRBJ2-3; no firm D call. CDR1 and CDR2 (germline): SGHNT, YENEEA. There are 14 residues in the CDR3. Trimming removed 2 bases at V and 2 bases at J, with 8 bases between. The CDR3: CASSLNRITDTQYF. CDR3 coding DNA: TGTGCCAGCAGCTTAAACAGAATCACAGATACGCAGTATTTT.

The CDR3 DNA is TGTGCCAGCAGTGACACCGGGACAGGGAGGGGCGGCGATGGCTACACCTTC. Translation: CASSDTGTGRGGDGYTF. The V gene is TRBV6-1, the J gene TRBJ1-2; TRBD1 matches at 9 bases. The CDR3 has 17 residues. V lost 3 bases to trimming and J lost 6 bases; unmatched junction nucleotides: 14. Germline values: CDR1 MNHNS, CDR2 SASEGT.

The rearrangement joins TRBV28 to TRBJ1-5; D is undetermined. From germline, CDR1 is MDHEN and CDR2 SYDVKM. V shed 6 bases and J shed 0 bases, with 6 bases lying between them. The CDR3 has 13 residues. Written as DNA, the CDR3 is TGTGCCAGCAGGGACTATAGCAATCAGCCCCAGCATTTT. Protein sequence: CASRDYSNQPQHF.

V gene TRBV19 combines with J gene TRBJ2-3; D may be TRBD1 (6 bases). The CDR3 loop spans 13 amino acids. Per the germline V gene, CDR1 is LNHDA and CDR2 is SQIVND (reference sequence). The ends were cut back, 7 bases at V and 2 bases at J, with 10 bases in the middle. CDR3 nucleotide sequence: TGTGCCAGTAAGAGGGGGACCACAGATACGCAGTATTTT. This gives the protein CASKRGTTDTQYF.

The chain employs TRBV30 and TRBJ2-3; D is uncertain. The germline V and J ends were trimmed by 0 bases and 0 bases, with 4 bases remaining between them. Looked up from germline, CDR1 is GTSNPN and CDR2 is SVGIG (reference sequence). The CDR3 totals 13 residues. CDR3: CAWSVASTDTQYF. In DNA form, the CDR3 reads TGTGCCTGGAGTGTTGCGAGCACAGATACGCAGTATTTT.

The rearrangement uses TRBV24-1 and TRBJ2-1, with 8 positions matching TRBD2. This CDR3 has 16 residues. Germline-derived CDR1 and CDR2 are KGHDR and SFDVKD. Trimming at V came to 2 bases and at J to 6 bases, leaving 8 bases not matched to a gene. The CDR3, as DNA: TGTGCCACCAGTGATTCAAGCGGGGGCAGGGGCAATGAGCAGTTCTTC. It is translated as CATSDSSGGRGNEQFF.

The chain is built from TRBV3-1 (or the pseudogene TRBV3-2) and TRBJ1-5, with 8 nucleotides matching TRBD1. The germline V gene encodes CDR1 LGHDT and CDR2 YNNKEL (reference sequence). The ends lost 3 bases at V and 7 bases at J; junction bases unmatched: 2. This CDR3 has 13 amino acids. This CDR3 reads CASSQDRAQPQHF. The CDR3 region has the DNA TGTGCCAGCAGCCAGGACAGGGCGCAGCCCCAGCATTTT.

This chain links TRBV18 with TRBJ1-2, with 7 bases that match TRBD1. V was pared by 3 bases and J by 3 bases, with 1 base of the junction left unmatched. Germline V gives CDR1 KGHSH, CDR2 LQKENI. The CDR3 length is 13 residues. The CDR3 spells CASSPGTDYGYTF. The CDR3 DNA is TGTGCCAGCTCACCCGGGACAGACTATGGCTACACCTTC.

This clone has just a few counts. The chain uses TRBV19 and TRBJ1-1; TRBD1 matches 7 bases. Germline V gene lookup returns CDR1 LNHDA and CDR2 SQIVND (reference sequence). The CDR3 spans 13 residues. V lost 9 bases and J lost 0; bases outside the gene matches: 4. CDR3 nucleotides: TGTGCCAGCAACAGGGGATTGAACACTGAAGCTTTCTTT. Its translation: CASNRGLNTEAFF.

This chain uses TRBV19 with TRBJ1-5; tentative D call: TRBD1 (5 bases). Germline V gene data show CDR1 as LNHDA and CDR2 as SQIVND (reference sequence). V was pared by 3 bases and J by 5 bases, with 14 bases between. This CDR3 has 15 amino acids. CDR3 coding DNA: TGTGCCAGTAGTATGGGCGGGGGGTTCGATCAGCCCCAGCATTTT. This encodes CASSMGGGFDQPQHF.

The rearrangement joins TRBV7-2 to TRBJ2-7; 8 bases agree with TRBD1. V lost 2 bases, J lost 2 bases, and 5 bases stayed unmatched. The CDR3 runs 15 residues. Per the germline V gene, CDR1 is SGHTA and CDR2 is FQGNSA. This chain's CDR3 is CASSLSGTGAYEQYF. Written as DNA, the CDR3 is TGTGCCAGCAGCTTATCTGGGACAGGAGCCTACGAGCAGTACTTC.

The rearrangement uses TRBV7-9 and TRBJ2-2, with D tentatively TRBD1 (6 bases). The germline CDR1 and CDR2 sequences are SEHNR and FQNEAQ (reference sequence). The CDR3 has 16 amino acids. Trimming stripped 5 bases from V and 1 base from J, with 14 bases between. CDR3 sequence: CASSPQGYVNTGELFF. CDR3 sequence (DNA): TGTGCCAGCAGCCCACAGGGATACGTGAACACCGGGGAGCTGTTTTTT.

The CDR3 loop is CAIRTTGAYGYTF. The CDR3 DNA is TGTGCCATCAGGACGACAGGGGCCTATGGCTACACCTTC. This chain joins TRBV10-3 and TRBJ1-2; 8 positions match TRBD1. CDR3 length: 13 residues. CDR1 is ENHRY, CDR2 SYGVKD, per germline. After removal of 6 bases from V and 4 bases from J, the junction contained 4 bases not matched to a gene.

The V and J genes are TRBV9 and TRBJ2-1; TRBD2 matches at 9 bases. CDR1 and CDR2 from the germline V gene are SGDLS and YYNGEE. V was clipped by 2 bases and J by 8 bases; unmatched bases: 8. CDR3 length: 15 amino acids. CDR3 amino acids: CASSVSASGVDEQFF. CDR3 coding DNA: TGTGCCAGCAGCGTTAGTGCTAGCGGGGTTGATGAGCAGTTCTTC. Combining the CDR3 with reference TRBV9 and TRBJ2-1 gives the whole variable domain DSGVTQTPKHLITATGQRVTLRCSPRSGDLSVYWYQQSLDQGLQFLIQYYNGEERAKGNILERFSAQQFPDLHSELNLSSLELGDSALYFCASSVSASGVDEQFFGPGTRLTVL.

The chain couples TRBV11-1 to TRBJ2-7; TRBD2 matches at 8 bases. Germline values: CDR1 SGHAT, CDR2 FQDESV (reference sequence). The CDR3 is 15 amino acids. V lost 3 bases to trimming and J lost 0 bases; unmatched junction nucleotides: 4. CDR3 in amino acids: CASSLGLAGSYEQYV. CDR3 DNA: TGTGCCAGCAGCTTGGGGCTAGCGGGCTCCTACGAGCAGTACGTC.